These T cell receptor beta chains were read from a single sample in a study of PD-L1 blockade in urothelial cancer. Sequencing used immunoSEQ multiplex PCR; TCRdb keeps in-frame clones, though not all of them. The sample comprises 60,000 to 80,000 clones, about nine tenths of which are singletons, and 11% rests with the top ten. The sample consisted of PBMCs, taken around atezolizumab (anti-PD-L1) treatment. These receptors were taken from a man in his 60s with urothelial cancer. CDR3s include the opening cysteine and the closing phenylalanine or tryptophan. The D gene is left open where the match is weak. The size field is filled for only some rows; it gives once, few, many or a size class.

abundance | j_gene | len | d_gene | v_gene | CDR3nt | CDR3aa
NA | TRBJ2-2 | 15 | TRBD2 | TRBV18 | TGTGCCAGCGGAGCGGGACTAGCGTTCACCGGGGAGCTGTTTTTT | CASGAGLAFTGELFF
NA | TRBJ2-1 | 19 | TRBD2 | TRBV11-3 | TGTGCCAGCAGCGCAGGTCCCTTACCTCTAGCGGGGATTAACAATGAGCAGTTCTTC | CASSAGPLPLAGINNEQFF
NA | TRBJ2-2 | 15 | TRBD1 | TRBV2 | TGTGCCAGCAGTATGACAGGGGGGGACACCGGGGAGCTGTTTTTT | CASSMTGGDTGELFF
NA | TRBJ2-2 | 16 | NA | TRBV5-8 | TGTGCCAGCAGCCTGGTGATTGGGACAAACACCGGGGAGCTGTTTTTT | CASSLVIGTNTGELFF
once | TRBJ2-7 | 10 | NA | TRBV21-1 | TGTGCCGTCCCCTCGGGGAGTAAGTACTTC | CAVPSGSKYF
NA | TRBJ1-5 | 15 | TRBD1 | TRBV30 | TGTGCCTGGAGTGTACCGTCAGGGGGCTTGCAGCCCCAGCATTTT | CAWSVPSGGLQPQHF
NA | TRBJ2-7 | 12 | TRBD1 | TRBV6-5 | TGTGCCAGCAGTAAGACAGGGCACGAGCAGTACTTC | CASSKTGHEQYF
NA | TRBJ1-1 | 13 | NA | TRBV19 | TGTGCCAGTAGTATAGGTTGGGGGGCTGAAGCTTTCTTT | CASSIGWGAEAFF
NA | TRBJ1-2 | 13 | NA | TRBV2 | TGTGCCAGCAGTGAAGTAGGGGTCCGTGGCTACACCTTC | CASSEVGVRGYTF
NA | TRBJ1-5 | 14 | NA | TRBV2 | TGTGCCAGCAGTGAGACAAATAGCAATCAGCCCCAGCATTTT | CASSETNSNQPQHF
NA | TRBJ2-3 | 15 | NA | TRBV5-1 | TGCGCCAGCAGCTTGACAGGCTCTATCACAGATACGCAGTATTTT | CASSLTGSITDTQYF
NA | TRBJ1-4 | 14 | NA | TRBV19 | TGTGCCAGTAGTATACTGTCAGGGGATGAAAAACTGTTTTTT | CASSILSGDEKLFF
NA | TRBJ2-7 | 12 | NA | TRBV27 | TGTGCCAGCAGTTCCGGACATCTTCCGGCGTACTTC | CASSSGHLPAYF
NA | TRBJ1-4 | 14 | NA | TRBV30 | TGTGCCTGGGCCTCACGAAGAGTTAATGAAAAACTGTTTTTT | CAWASRRVNEKLFF
NA | TRBJ1-5 | 15 | NA | TRBV4-2 | TGTGCCAGCAGCCAAGATAGGAAGGGGCACCAGCCCCAGCATTTT | CASSQDRKGHQPQHF
NA | TRBJ1-1 | 15 | TRBD1 | TRBV7-9 | TGTGCCAGCAGCTCCCGGGACAGGACCGTCGCTGAAGCTTTCTTT | CASSSRDRTVAEAFF
NA | TRBJ2-3 | 15 | NA | TRBV5-8 | TGTGCCAGCAGCTTGGTGGGGCTAGGGACAGATACGCAGTATTTT | CASSLVGLGTDTQYF
NA | TRBJ1-4 | 15 | NA | TRBV6-4 | TGTGCCAGCAGAGAACAGGGTGCAACTAATGAAAAACTGTTTTTT | CASREQGATNEKLFF